The 26 T cell receptor beta chains given below trace back to one sample, sequenced in a study of blood T cell repertoires in COVID-19. The method was immunoSEQ multiplex PCR; TCRdb's version includes in-frame clones alone and lacks a portion of them. The sample lists under 130,000 clones; about 85% were seen once. Sequencing was performed on peripheral blood. The receptors originated from a man aged 50 to 59 in a cohort sampled during active COVID-19.

This chain connects TRBV20-1 to TRBJ1-5; no clear D gene. V lost 3 bases to trimming and J lost 5 bases, with 8 bases between them. The V gene's germline CDR1 is DFQATT and CDR2 SNEGSKA (reference sequence). This CDR3 contains 12 residues. The CDR3 DNA reads TGCAGTGCTAGTTCGTCGGATCAGCCCCAGCATTTT. Protein sequence: CSASSSDQPQHF.

This chain connects TRBV4-2 to TRBJ2-3, with 9 nucleotides matching TRBD2. This CDR3 is built from 17 residues. Losses at the gene ends were 5 bases for V and 5 bases for J; bases not matched to a gene: 14. Germline CDR1 is LGHNA and CDR2 is YNFKEQ. The CDR3 is CASSARLSAGGLDTQYF. The CDR3 bases are TGTGCCAGCAGCGCCCGGCTGTCGGCGGGGGGGCTAGATACGCAGTATTTT.

The chain is built from TRBV12-3 or TRBV12-4 and TRBJ2-4, with D perhaps matching TRBD1 (6 bases). The V end lost 8 bases, the J end lost 5 bases, and 13 bases lay between the germline ends. There are 13 residues in the CDR3. CDR3 protein: CASGVDSQNIQYF. CDR3 bases: TGTGCCAGCGGCGTGGACAGCCAAAACATTCAGTACTTC.

The chain employs TRBV19 and TRBJ2-3; D is possibly TRBD2 (5 bases). The germline V gene has CDR1 LNHDA and CDR2 SQIVND (reference sequence). CDR3 size: 14 residues. Between the trimmed V and J ends, which lost 6 bases and 2 bases, there was a span of 12 bases. The CDR3 protein is CASSDLTTTDTQYF. The CDR3 nucleotides read TGTGCCAGTAGCGATCTGACTACCACAGATACGCAGTATTTT.

The V gene is TRBV6-5, the J gene TRBJ1-5, with TRBD1 identical over 8 bases. V was pared by 2 bases and J by 6 bases, with 6 bases of the junction left unmatched. CDR3 length: 15 amino acids. The V gene's germline CDR1 is MNHEY and CDR2 SVGAGI. In nucleotides, the CDR3 is TGTGCCAGCAGTTACGGACAGGGCTCAGGTCAGCCCCAGCATTTT. Amino acid sequence: CASSYGQGSGQPQHF.

The gene calls are TRBV13 and TRBJ1-2, with 9 bases that match TRBD1. The ends lost 3 bases at V and 7 bases at J; junction bases unmatched: 3. The CDR3 consists of 13 residues. The germline CDR1 and CDR2 sequences are PRHDT and FYEKMQ (reference sequence). CDR3 nucleotide sequence: TGTGCCAGCAGCTTGGGACAGGGACGTGGCTACACCTTC. Residues: CASSLGQGRGYTF.

In this sample, this clone turned up a few times. The rearrangement links TRBV7-9 to TRBJ1-5, with 7 bases aligning to TRBD1. Germline V gene sequence: CDR1 SEHNR, CDR2 FQNEAQ (reference sequence). The CDR3 loop spans 15 amino acids. V lost 7 bases to trimming and J lost 4 bases; unmatched junction nucleotides: 10. CDR3 loop: CASTTGDQRNQPQHF. CDR3 coding DNA: TGTGCCAGCACCACAGGGGACCAACGGAATCAGCCCCAGCATTTT.

The rearrangement uses TRBV28 and TRBJ2-2; 8 bases are shared with TRBD1. CDR3 length: 16 amino acids. Germline CDR1 MDHEN, CDR2 SYDVKM. After removal of 5 bases from V and 3 bases from J, the junction contained 8 bases not matched to a gene. The CDR3 coding sequence is TGTGCCAGCAGTCGTCCCAAGACAGGGGACACCGGGGAGCTGTTTTTT. Its translation is CASSRPKTGDTGELFF. The complete variable domain, with remaining parts taken from reference TRBV28 and TRBJ2-2, reads DVKVTQSSRYLVKRTGEKVFLECVQDMDHENMFWYRQDPGLGLRLIYFSYDVKMKEKGDIPEGYSVSREKKERFSLILESASTNQTSMYLCASSRPKTGDTGELFFGEGSRLTVL.

This clone came up a few times. The gene calls are TRBV7-9 and TRBJ1-6; D not certain. Between the trimmed V and J ends, which lost 5 bases and 9 bases, there was a span of 14 bases. This CDR3 has 14 amino acids. Per the germline V gene, CDR1 is SEHNR and CDR2 is FQNEAQ (reference sequence). CDR3 sequence reads: CASSRGDPGSPLHF. CDR3 sequence (DNA): TGTGCCAGCAGCCGCGGAGACCCGGGTTCACCCCTCCACTTT.

The chain recombines TRBV5-5 with TRBJ2-6, with D hard to call. CDR1 and CDR2 (germline): SGHKS, YYEKEE (reference sequence). The V end was cut by 5 bases, the J end by 0 bases, with 3 bases between. This CDR3 is built from 13 residues. CDR3 amino acids: CASRHSGANVLTF. CDR3 coding DNA: TGTGCCAGCAGACACTCTGGGGCCAACGTCCTGACTTTC. Together with reference TRBV5-5 and TRBJ2-6, the CDR3 gives the full variable domain: DAGVTQSPTHLIKTRGQQVTLRCSPISGHKSVSWYQQVLGQGPQFIFQYYEKEERGRGNFPDRFSARQFPNYSSELNVNALLLGDSALYLCASRHSGANVLTFGAGSRLTVL.

This clone is a singleton in its sample. The genes are TRBV15 and TRBJ2-5; 9 nucleotides agree with TRBD2. The CDR3 runs 16 residues. Germline V lookup: CDR1 LNHNV, CDR2 YYDKDF (reference sequence). Trimming removed 1 base from V and 5 bases from J; junction bases left unmatched: 8. CDR3 protein: CATSRGQRGVGETQYF. The CDR3 coding sequence is TGTGCCACCAGCAGAGGTCAGCGGGGGGTGGGTGAGACCCAGTACTTC. Full variable domain (remainder filled in from reference TRBV15 and TRBJ2-5): DAMVIQNPRYQVTQFGKPVTLSCSQTLNHNVMYWYQQKSSQAPKLLFHYYDKDFNNEADTPDNFQSRRPNTSFCFLDIRSPGLGDTAMYLCATSRGQRGVGETQYFGPGTRLLVL.

The chain carries TRBV13 and TRBJ2-1, with TRBD2 matching over 11 bases. The CDR3 spans 16 residues. Germline-derived CDR1 and CDR2 are PRHDT and FYEKMQ (reference sequence). The J segment lost 10 bases and the V segment lost 0 bases, leaving 8 bases of the junction unmatched. Here the CDR3 reads CASSLGLAGGLWEQFF. The CDR3 region has the DNA TGTGCCAGCAGCTTAGGCCTAGCGGGGGGCTTATGGGAGCAGTTCTTC.

In its sample, this clone was seen a few times. The gene calls are TRBV19 and TRBJ1-6, with 7 positions matching TRBD1. V lost 5 bases, J lost 7 bases, and 8 bases stayed unmatched. The germline V gene has CDR1 LNHDA and CDR2 SQIVND (reference sequence). This CDR3 contains 15 residues. The CDR3 is CASSPWDRRNSPLHF. In DNA form, the CDR3 reads TGTGCCAGTAGTCCTTGGGACAGAAGAAATTCACCCCTCCACTTT.

This chain links TRBV3-1 (or the pseudogene TRBV3-2) with TRBJ1-5, with 7 bases identical to TRBD1. The CDR3 length is 15 residues. Germline CDR1 is LGHDT and CDR2 is YNNKEL (reference sequence). Germline trimming cut 4 bases from V and 6 bases from J; bases unmatched to any gene: 9. CDR3 protein: CASSPTGDRTQPQHF. CDR3 DNA: TGTGCCAGCAGCCCAACAGGGGATAGAACTCAGCCCCAGCATTTT.

This chain uses TRBV19 with TRBJ1-1, with 9 bases lining up with TRBD1. This CDR3 is built from 14 residues. The V gene's germline CDR1 is LNHDA and CDR2 SQIVND (reference sequence). V lost 6 bases and J lost 6; bases outside the gene matches: 8. CDR3: CASRAGTGISEAFF. The DNA for the CDR3 is TGTGCCAGTAGGGCCGGGACAGGGATCTCTGAAGCTTTCTTT. The full variable domain, in which reference TRBV19 and TRBJ1-1 provide the parts outside the CDR3, is DGGITQSPKYLFRKEGQNVTLSCEQNLNHDAMYWYRQDPGQGLRLIYYSQIVNDFQKGDIAEGYSVSREKKESFPLTVTSAQKNPTAFYLCASRAGTGISEAFFGQGTRLTVV.

J is TRBJ1-2 and V is TRBV28, with 8 bases that match TRBD1. CDR3 length: 14 residues. Germline V gene sequence: CDR1 MDHEN, CDR2 SYDVKM. The V gene end was trimmed by 7 bases and the J gene end by 4 bases; junction bases not matched to a gene: 8. The CDR3 loop reads CASTSGQAFYGYTF. CDR3 nucleotide sequence: TGTGCCAGCACCTCGGGACAGGCCTTCTATGGCTACACCTTC.

This chain connects TRBV12-3 or TRBV12-4 to TRBJ1-1, with 7 bases matching TRBD1. V shed 6 bases and J 6 bases; nucleotides not matched to a gene: 4. This CDR3 contains 12 residues. Here the CDR3 reads CASRHRGPEAFF. CDR3 nucleotide sequence: TGTGCCAGCAGACACAGGGGACCTGAAGCTTTCTTT.

The rearrangement uses TRBV7-9 and TRBJ2-1, with 7 bases aligning to TRBD1. V lost 5 bases and J lost 4; bases outside the gene matches: 2. The germline CDR1 and CDR2 sequences are SEHNR and FQNEAQ (reference sequence). CDR3 length: 13 amino acids. CDR3 bases: TGTGCCAGCAGCACGGGACAGTACAATGAGCAGTTCTTC. As protein: CASSTGQYNEQFF.

The chain uses TRBV19 and TRBJ2-2, with TRBD1 identical over 9 bases. The CDR3 runs to 14 residues. Germline V gene sequence: CDR1 LNHDA, CDR2 SQIVND (reference sequence). V gave up 6 bases and J gave up 6 bases; unmatched junction bases: 5. CDR3 DNA: TGTGCCAGTAGCCCGGGACAGGGTGCCGGGGAGCTGTTTTTT. It yields the protein CASSPGQGAGELFF.

The chain carries TRBV20-1 and TRBJ2-3; D is ambiguous. V dropped 5 bases and J dropped 5 bases, with 11 bases sitting between them. The CDR3 totals 12 residues. The V gene's germline CDR1 is DFQATT and CDR2 SNEGSKA (reference sequence). The CDR3 region is CSARGTGDTQYF. Written as DNA, the CDR3 is TGCAGTGCTCGTGGTACGGGAGATACGCAGTATTTT.

The chain has TRBV11-3 and TRBJ1-5; TRBD1 is a possible D gene (6 bases). Trimming cost V 5 bases and J 2 bases, with 13 bases left between them. Germline lookup yields CDR1 SGHNT and CDR2 YENEEA. This CDR3 region has 15 residues. As DNA, the CDR3 is TGTGCCAGCAGCCCCGGGGGGGCGGGCAATCAGCCCCAGCATTTT. Translation gives CASSPGGAGNQPQHF.

This clone was observed a few times. The chain links TRBV18 to TRBJ2-2, with TRBD1 matching over 10 bases. Germline values: CDR1 KGHSH, CDR2 LQKENI. Trimming cost V 2 bases and J 7 bases; bases outside gene matches: 4. CDR3 length equals 15 residues. CDR3 in DNA: TGTGCCAGCTCACCAGGACAGGGGGAAAACGGGGAGCTGTTTTTT. This sequence encodes CASSPGQGENGELFF.

The genes are TRBV9 and TRBJ2-3; D possibly corresponds to TRBD2 (6 bases). V lost 2 bases, J lost 3 bases, and 16 bases lay in between. The CDR3 runs 16 residues. Germline loops: CDR1 SGDLS, CDR2 YYNGEE. This CDR3 reads CASSVYSGAGTDTQYF. For the CDR3, the DNA is TGTGCCAGCAGCGTCTATTCGGGCGCGGGGACAGATACGCAGTATTTT.

The rearrangement links TRBV18 to TRBJ1-1; TRBD1 agrees at 7 bases. From germline, CDR1 is KGHSH and CDR2 LQKENI. Germline trimming cut 5 bases from V and 6 bases from J; bases unmatched to any gene: 12. This CDR3 has 15 amino acids. CDR3 in DNA: TGTGCCAGCTCATCGGCGGCAGGGGGTAACGCTGAAGCTTTCTTT. Protein product: CASSSAAGGNAEAFF. The full variable domain, with the rest looked up from reference TRBV18 and TRBJ1-1, is NAGVMQNPRHLVRRRGQEARLRCSPMKGHSHVYWYRQLPEEGLKFMVYLQKENIIDESGMPKERFSAEFPKEGPSILRIQQVVRGDSAAYFCASSSAAGGNAEAFFGQGTRLTVV.

As DNA, the CDR3 is TGTGCCAGCAGTTTAGGCAGGGTAGAGCCCCAGCATTTT. Translation gives CASSLGRVEPQHF. The chain combines TRBV12-3 or TRBV12-4 with TRBJ1-5; maybe TRBD1 (5 bases). Between the trimmed V and J ends, which lost 1 base and 8 bases, there was a span of 9 bases. The CDR3 loop spans 13 amino acids.

The chain employs TRBV18 and TRBJ1-2; TRBD1 matches 10 bases. Germline V gene data show CDR1 as KGHSH and CDR2 as LQKENI. This CDR3 is built from 13 residues. Trimming at V came to 3 bases and at J to 6 bases, leaving 1 base not matched to a gene. CDR3 bases: TGTGCCAGCTCACCCGGACAGGGGGATGGCTACACCTTC. The encoded protein is CASSPGQGDGYTF. Complete variable domain (other parts from reference TRBV18 and TRBJ1-2): NAGVMQNPRHLVRRRGQEARLRCSPMKGHSHVYWYRQLPEEGLKFMVYLQKENIIDESGMPKERFSAEFPKEGPSILRIQQVVRGDSAAYFCASSPGQGDGYTFGSGTRLTVV.